The entry below describes one TCR beta chain. V lost 3 bases and J lost 6; bases outside the gene matches: 7. This CDR3 region has 16 residues. The germline gives CDR1 SGHRS, CDR2 YFSETQ. This sample is drawn from a study of blood T cell repertoires in COVID-19. Looking at the study overall: COVID-19 samples, acute and convalescent, were from the United States, Italy and Spain. T cells, B-cell-depleted T cells, or PBMCs supplied cDNA or gDNA.

Per the original methods: The assay estimated nucleated cells by amplifying reference gene primers. Method: immunoSEQ multiplex PCR; TCRdb's copy keeps in-frame clones and lacks some. V, J and clone size are those of that table, while D and trimming were read from the DNA. The data hold about 120,000 clones, with about 85% observed a single time. Sequencing was carried out using peripheral blood. V gene TRBV5-1 combines with J gene TRBJ2-1, with TRBD1 identical over 12 bases. This sequence was found in an elderly man with acute or convalescent COVID-19. The CDR3 spells CASSSLGQGAPNEQFF. Written as DNA, the CDR3 is TGCGCCAGCAGCTCGTTGGGACAGGGGGCACCCAATGAGCAGTTCTTC.